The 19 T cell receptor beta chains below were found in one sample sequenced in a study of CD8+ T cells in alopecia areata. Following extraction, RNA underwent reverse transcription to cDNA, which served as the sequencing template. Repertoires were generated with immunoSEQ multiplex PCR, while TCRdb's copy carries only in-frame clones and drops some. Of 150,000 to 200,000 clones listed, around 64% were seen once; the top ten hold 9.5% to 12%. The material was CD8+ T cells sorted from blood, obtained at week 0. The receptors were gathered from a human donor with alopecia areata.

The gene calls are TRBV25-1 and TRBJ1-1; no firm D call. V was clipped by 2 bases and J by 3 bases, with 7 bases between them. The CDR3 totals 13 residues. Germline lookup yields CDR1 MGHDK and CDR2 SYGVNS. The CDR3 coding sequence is TGTGCCAGCAGTGAAATGGGGTACACTGAAGCTTTCTTT. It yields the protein CASSEMGYTEAFF.

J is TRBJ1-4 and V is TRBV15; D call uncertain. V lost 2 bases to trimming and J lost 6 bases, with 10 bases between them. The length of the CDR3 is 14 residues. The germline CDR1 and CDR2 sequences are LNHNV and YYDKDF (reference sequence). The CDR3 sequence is CATSRRGSDEKLFF. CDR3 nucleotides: TGTGCCACCAGCAGACGGGGAAGTGATGAAAAACTGTTTTTT.

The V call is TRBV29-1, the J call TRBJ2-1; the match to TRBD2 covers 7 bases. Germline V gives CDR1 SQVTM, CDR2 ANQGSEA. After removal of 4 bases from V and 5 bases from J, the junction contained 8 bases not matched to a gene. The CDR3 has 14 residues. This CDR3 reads CSVAWGGRHNEQFF. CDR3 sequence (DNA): TGCAGCGTTGCGTGGGGGGGGAGGCACAATGAGCAGTTCTTC.

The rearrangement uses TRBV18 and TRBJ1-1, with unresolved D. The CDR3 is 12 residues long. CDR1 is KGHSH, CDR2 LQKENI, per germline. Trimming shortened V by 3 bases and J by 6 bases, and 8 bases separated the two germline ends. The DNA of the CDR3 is TGTGCCAGCTCACCGACCTGGCCTGAAGCTTTCTTT. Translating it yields CASSPTWPEAFF.

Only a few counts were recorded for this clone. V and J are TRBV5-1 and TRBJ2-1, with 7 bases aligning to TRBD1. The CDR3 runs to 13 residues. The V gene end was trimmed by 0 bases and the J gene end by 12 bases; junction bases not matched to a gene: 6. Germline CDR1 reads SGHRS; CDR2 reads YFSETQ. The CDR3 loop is CASSLGGQIRQFF. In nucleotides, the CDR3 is TGCGCCAGCAGCTTGGGGGGACAGATAAGGCAGTTCTTC.

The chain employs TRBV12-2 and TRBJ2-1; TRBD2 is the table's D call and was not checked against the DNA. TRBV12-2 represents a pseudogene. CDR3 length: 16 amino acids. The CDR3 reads CASRPQLAGGYNEQFF. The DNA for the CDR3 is TGTGCAAGTCGCCCCCAGCTAGCGGGGGGCTACAATGAGCAGTTCTTC.

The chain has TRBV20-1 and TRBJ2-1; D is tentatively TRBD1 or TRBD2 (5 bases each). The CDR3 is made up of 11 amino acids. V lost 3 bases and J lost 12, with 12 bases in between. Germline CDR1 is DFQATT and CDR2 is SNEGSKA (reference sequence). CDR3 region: CSARGPPAQFF. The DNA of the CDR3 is TGCAGTGCTAGGGGACCACCGGCGCAGTTCTTC.

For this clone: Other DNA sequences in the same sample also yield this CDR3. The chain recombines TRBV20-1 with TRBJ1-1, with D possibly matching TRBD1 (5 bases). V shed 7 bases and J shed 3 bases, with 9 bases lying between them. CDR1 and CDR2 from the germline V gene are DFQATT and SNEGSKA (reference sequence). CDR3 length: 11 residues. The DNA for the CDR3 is TGCAGTGGGGGGAGGGACACTGAAGCTTTCTTT. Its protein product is CSGGRDTEAFF.

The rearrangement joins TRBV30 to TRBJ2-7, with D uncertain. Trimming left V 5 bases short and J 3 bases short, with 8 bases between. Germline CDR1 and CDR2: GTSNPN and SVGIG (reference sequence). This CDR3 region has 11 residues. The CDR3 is CAWSFDYEQYF. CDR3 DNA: TGTGCCTGGTCTTTTGACTACGAGCAGTACTTC.

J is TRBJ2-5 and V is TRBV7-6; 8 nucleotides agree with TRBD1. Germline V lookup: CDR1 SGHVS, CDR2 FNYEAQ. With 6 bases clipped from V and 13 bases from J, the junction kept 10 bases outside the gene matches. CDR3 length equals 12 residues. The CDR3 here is CASSSGTGPSYF. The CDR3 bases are TGTGCCAGCAGTTCCGGGACAGGCCCCTCGTACTTC.

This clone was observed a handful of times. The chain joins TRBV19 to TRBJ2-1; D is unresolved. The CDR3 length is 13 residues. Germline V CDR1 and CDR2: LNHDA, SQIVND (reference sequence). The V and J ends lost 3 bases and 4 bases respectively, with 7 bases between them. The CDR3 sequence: CASSINGYNEQFF. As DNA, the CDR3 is TGTGCCAGTAGTATCAACGGATACAATGAGCAGTTCTTC.

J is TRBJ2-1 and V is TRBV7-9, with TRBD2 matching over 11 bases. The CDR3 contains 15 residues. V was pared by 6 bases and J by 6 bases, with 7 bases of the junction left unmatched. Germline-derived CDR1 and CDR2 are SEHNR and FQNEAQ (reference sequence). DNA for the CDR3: TGTGCCAGCAGGGAACTAGCGGGGGCCATCAATGAGCAGTTCTTC. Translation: CASRELAGAINEQFF.

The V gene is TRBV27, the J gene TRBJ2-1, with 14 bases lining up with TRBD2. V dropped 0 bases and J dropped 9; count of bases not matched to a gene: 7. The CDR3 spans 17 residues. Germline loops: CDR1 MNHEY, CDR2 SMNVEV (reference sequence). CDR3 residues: CASSLSRTSGGLSEQFF. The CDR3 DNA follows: TGTGCCAGCAGTTTATCCCGGACTAGCGGGGGGTTGAGTGAGCAGTTCTTC.

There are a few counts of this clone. In DNA form, the CDR3 reads TGTGCCTGGAGGGGGCTTCTTAACACCGGGGAGCTGTTTTTT. Amino acids: CAWRGLLNTGELFF. The V and J genes are TRBV30 and TRBJ2-2, with D possibly TRBD1 on 5 matching bases. Germline values: CDR1 GTSNPN, CDR2 SVGIG (reference sequence). With 3 bases removed from V and 2 bases from J, the gap between germline ends came to 10 bases. The CDR3 is 14 residues long.

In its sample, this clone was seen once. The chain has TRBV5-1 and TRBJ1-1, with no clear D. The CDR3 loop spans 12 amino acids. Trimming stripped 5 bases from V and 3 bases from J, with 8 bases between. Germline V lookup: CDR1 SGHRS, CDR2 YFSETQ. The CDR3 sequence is CASRNSYTEAFF. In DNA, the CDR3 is TGCGCCAGCAGGAATAGCTACACTGAAGCTTTCTTT. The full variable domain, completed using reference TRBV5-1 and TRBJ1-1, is KAGVTQTPRYLIKTRGQQVTLSCSPISGHRSVSWYQQTPGQGLQFLFEYFSETQRNKGNFPGRFSGRQFSNSRSEMNVSTLELGDSALYLCASRNSYTEAFFGQGTRLTVV.

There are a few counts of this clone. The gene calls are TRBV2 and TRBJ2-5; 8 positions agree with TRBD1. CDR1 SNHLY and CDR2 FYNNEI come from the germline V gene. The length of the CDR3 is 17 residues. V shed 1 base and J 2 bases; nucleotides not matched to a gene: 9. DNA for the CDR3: TGTGCCAGCAGTGAAGAGGGGGACAGGCTACCGCAAGAGACCCAGTACTTC. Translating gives CASSEEGDRLPQETQYF.

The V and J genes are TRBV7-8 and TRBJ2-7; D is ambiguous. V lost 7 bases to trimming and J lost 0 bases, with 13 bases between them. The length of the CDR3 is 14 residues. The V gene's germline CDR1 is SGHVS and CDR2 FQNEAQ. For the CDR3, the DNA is TGTGCCAGCACCCCTCCGACTCTCTCCTACGAGCAGTACTTC. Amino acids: CASTPPTLSYEQYF.

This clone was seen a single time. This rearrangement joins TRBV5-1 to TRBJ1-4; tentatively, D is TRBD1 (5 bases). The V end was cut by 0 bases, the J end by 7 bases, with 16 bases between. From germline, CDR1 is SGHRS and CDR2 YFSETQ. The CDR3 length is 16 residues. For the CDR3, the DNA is TGCGCCAGCAGCTTGGAACCAGCAGGGATGTTTGAAAAACTGTTTTTT. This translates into CASSLEPAGMFEKLFF.

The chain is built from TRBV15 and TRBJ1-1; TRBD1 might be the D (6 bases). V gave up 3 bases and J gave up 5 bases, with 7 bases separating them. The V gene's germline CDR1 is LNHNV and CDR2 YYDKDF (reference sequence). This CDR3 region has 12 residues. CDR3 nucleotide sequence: TGTGCCACCAGCAGCAGGGGAACTGAAGCTTTCTTT. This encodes CATSSRGTEAFF.